This T cell receptor beta chain came from a study of cytomegalovirus exposure and HLA in healthy donors (dated by TCRdb to between 2016 and 2019). Context from the whole study: In an earlier analysis of approximately 640 of the donors, less than 350 Gb of sequence data and 117 million unique TCR beta sequences from roughly 200 million T cells were reported. An earlier analysis of a few hundred of the donors applied high-throughput TCR beta sequencing to assess whether each TCR beta V gene segment acted as functional or pseudogenic. Rather than drawing on any new phenotypic data, the later analysis identified candidate immune exposures from TCR beta sequences and the way those sequences occurred across donors. Roughly 300 gigabases of sequencing data and roughly 90 million unique TCR sequences were included in an early release covering about 700 HLA-typed donors. Alongside the repertoire data, information on donor age, sex, ethnicity and CMV serostatus was compiled. Among roughly 400 genotyped donors of the cohort, an average of roughly 230,000 unique TCR beta nucleotide sequences was sequenced per donor, of which roughly 17% were non-productive. Along with the roughly 670-subject first cohort, a separate validation cohort of over a hundred different subjects was used. The genetic ancestry cluster associated with self-reported Caucasian donors included over 80% of the 300 to 400 genotyped donors. Typing coverage varied by locus: roughly 620-640 donors for A, B, C, DRB1 and DQB1; around 560 for DQA1; over 600 for DPA1; approximately 450 for DPB1. Every repertoire in the discovery cohort had been generated on one and the same sequencing platform. Class I and class II HLA loci were covered by the typing at four-digit resolution. A later analysis re-analyzed previously published TCR beta repertoires from 550 to 700 donors and added high-resolution HLA genotyping to study TCR occurrence patterns. The study aimed to test whether signatures of past pathogen exposure could be identified by cataloging public T cell receptors. A later genetic analysis took genome-wide SNP genotypes for about three fifths of the roughly 700 donors and used that subset as a discovery cohort. About five DR-DQ haplotypes were treated as single units for association and clustering because of strong linkage in the cohort. The study combined high-throughput TCR immunosequencing, statistical association of individual TCRs with disease status, and machine learning to predict cytomegalovirus infection status. The study used immunosequencing to profile the T cell repertoires of hundreds of subjects and linked those repertoires to cytomegalovirus serostatus.

Comments on this clone: Its antigen target is currently unknown. It has no much larger one-base neighbor in the sample; base qualities were not kept.

The cohort was made up of several hundred healthy bone marrow donors. Cohort members were all nominally healthy when sampled, although unrecorded immune exposures were likely present. The donor tested CMV seropositive and was one of the 289 seropositive cohort members. Each donor provided a peripheral blood sample, and peripheral blood mononuclear cells were used for TCR beta sequencing. Genomic DNA was extracted from the blood cell samples with the Qiagen DNeasy Blood Extraction Kit. Based on the germline V gene, the CDR1 and CDR2 sequences are SGDLS and YYNGEE. The CDR3 runs 13 amino acids, cysteine and phenylalanine included. Only CDR3 DNA remains: 39 bases, in frame from the first base. Trimming costs V 8 bases and J 2 bases, and their ends lie 10 bases apart. Findings and caveats that apply to the study as a whole: The authors suggested that the approach could potentially be generalized to other disease states and immunological phenotypes. Correlated functional status among segregating V segments might be attributable to linkage disequilibrium, but an unknown experimental factor could not be ruled out. Strong co-occurrence of HLA alleles, especially DR and DQ, made assigning TCR associations to individual alleles difficult. In an earlier analysis of 500 to 650 of the donors, most TCR beta V segments appeared in productive rearrangements about 90% or about 30% of the time, broadly matching IMGT annotations. Because the 87-base-pair reads could not distinguish some IMGT-functional V segments, including TRBV6-2 and TRBV6-3, those segments were excluded. A further reported finding was that TCR beta sequences accurately predicted the HLA-A and HLA-B alleles for most subjects in the first cohort. In a later analysis, about 17,000 TCR beta sequences were associated with specific HLA alleles at a false discovery rate of 0.05. The classifier was reported to diagnose cytomegalovirus status with high specificity and sensitivity in both the original and validation cohorts. Presence/absence analyses assumed roughly uniform sequencing depth across donors, an assumption that may not hold. The study gave a list of under 200 TCR beta chains associated with cytomegalovirus. Compared with equally common non-associated chains, HLA-associated TCR beta chains in a later analysis were more clonally expanded and had lower generation probabilities. Immune exposure information for the cohort was limited to CMV serostatus. According to a later analysis, TCR association rates differed among HLA loci, with DRB1 alleles showing the most associated TCRs and HLA-C alleles showing the fewest. V-gene and J-gene trimming of TCR beta chains was associated with a missense DCLRE1C variant in a later genetic analysis, and the association was replicated in an independent cohort. A later analysis found that most CMV-associated TCR beta chains appeared HLA-restricted, with HLA associations seemingly driven largely by CMV exposure. Most TCR sequences were seen in very few donors, while some public TCRs were found in many individuals. A cluster of highly shared sequence variants was judged likely to be a technical artifact of the sequencing pipeline. A few of the identified cytomegalovirus-associated TCR beta chains were confirmed in vitro to be specific for cytomegalovirus antigens. In this cohort, only TCR beta chains were sequenced, and detectable features were limited by the absence of alpha or paired-chain data. In a later analysis, several top co-occurrence clusters were reported to appear linked to parvovirus B19, influenza, CMV and Epstein-Barr virus. Compared with the approximately 670-donor mean, donors in an Asian-associated ancestry cluster had fewer N-insertions in productive TCRs, according to a later genetic analysis. Because some donors lacked HLA typing at each locus, the association tests relied only on the typed subset. Because counts were too low, seventeen rarely observed V segments, including chromosome 9 orphons, were excluded from the earlier analysis of roughly 580 of the donors.

The library was generated by the immunoSEQ multiplex PCR assay. For the multiplex PCR, a mixture combining 60 forward primers for TCR Vbeta segments and 13 reverse primers for TCR Jbeta segments was used. A multiplex PCR assay on genomic DNA amplified the CDR3 region of rearranged TCR beta genes. The amplified TCR beta libraries were sequenced on the Illumina HiSeq System as 87-base-pair reads. The authors' analysis ran thus. Across the 500 to 700 repertoires, a later analysis counted 75 million to 90 million unique TCR beta chains, 9.5 million to 12 million of which were shared by at least two donors. Raw reads were error-corrected and collapsed into unique sequences by a nearest-neighbor algorithm in which closely related sequences were merged to remove PCR and sequencing errors. Alignment of CDR3 sequences to IMGT reference sequences was used to assign V, D and J gene segments. For a sequence to be retained, a match of at least six nucleotides to both a V gene segment and a J gene segment was required. A rearrangement counted as productive if the CDR3 had no stop codons and remained in frame with V and J, and every other rearrangement counted as non-productive. CDR3 was defined by IMGT convention, running from the second conserved V-encoded cysteine to the conserved J-encoded phenylalanine. Sequences without an unambiguous match to a single V gene segment were excluded from the earlier analysis of 587 of the donors. In an earlier analysis of approximately 590 of the donors, a V segment was called functional when productive rearrangements were above 56.7%, and segregating when the standard deviation between donors exceeded 5%. A statistical classification framework was developed to diagnose cytomegalovirus status using the catalog of TCR beta chain sequences. A later analysis assigned V and J genes by comparing TCR nucleotide sequences with IMGT/GENE-DB human TR gene sequences. A later analysis assigned CDR3 sequences and most-parsimonious VDJ recombination scenarios with the TCRdist pipeline. In a later analysis, every TCR beta chain was defined by the combination of its CDR3 amino acid sequence and its V-gene family, and reads without a unique V-gene family were dropped. To address suspected cross-contamination and a sequencing artifact, a later analysis removed approximately 590 highly shared, low-generation-probability nucleotide sequences. For each public chain, a later analysis derived a clonal expansion index from normalized ranks of inferred template counts within each repertoire. In a later analysis, generation probabilities were computed with a VDJ recombination model fitted to out-of-frame rearrangements, and the resulting probabilities were checked against IGoR. In a later analysis, TCR-TCR, TCR-HLA and TCR-CMV co-occurrence was scored with hypergeometric tests, and a repertoire-size bias correction was applied to TCR pairs. False discovery rates were estimated in a later analysis by permuting HLA or CMV assignments 20 times. In a later analysis, co-occurring TCRs were grouped using DBSCAN, with TCRdist sequence similarity added in when clustering inside HLA-allele-positive subsets. Repertoires with fewer than 30,000 or more than 120,000 public chains were left out of co-occurrence clustering, as were several repertoires with anomalous nucleotide sharing. TCRdb re-hosts the immuneACCESS table, in-frame sequences only. Its copies lack some clones; in the studies checked, an unresolved V gene accounts for under half of them, and the cause for the rest is not known. V, J and clone size are taken as reported in that table, and D and trimming were inferred from the DNA itself. The sample table lists roughly 100,000 clones, 74% of them with a count of one. The ten largest account for about 2.6% of the sample.

The receptor chain draws on TRBV9 and TRBJ2-2, and perhaps TRBD2 as D gene, on 5 matching bases. Sequencing used PBMCs. The TCR originated in a man in his fifties or sixties in good health and CMV-seropositive. The sequenced DNA is TGTGCCAGTCAGCGGCTTAACACCGGGGAGCTGTTTTTT. This encodes CASQRLNTGELFF.